This T cell receptor (beta chain) derives from a study of T cell responses to AZD1222 COVID-19 vaccine. Sequenced by immunoSEQ multiplex PCR; TCRdb stores in-frame clones only, minus some. The sample holds more than 90,000 clones, 88% seen once. This CDR3 is built from 14 residues. In germline, CDR1 is SGHAT, CDR2 FQDESV (reference sequence). The ends were cut back, 8 bases at V and 5 bases at J, with 18 bases in the middle. The clonotype was recovered from an adult who received the AZD1222 COVID-19 vaccine. V usage is TRBV11-1 and J usage is TRBJ1-1; D is possibly TRBD1 (5 bases). The sample here was peripheral blood, taken 28 days after the second AZD1222 dose. The CDR3 is CASGLGGVRTEAFF. CDR3 DNA: TGTGCCAGCGGATTAGGAGGGGTGAGGACTGAAGCTTTCTTT.